The clone carrying this T cell receptor beta chain occurred a few times. The germline V and J ends were trimmed by 6 bases and 5 bases, with 16 bases remaining between them. Germline CDR1 is DFQATT and CDR2 is SNEGSKA (reference sequence). The CDR3 covers 13 residues. This entry belongs to a study of blood T cells in healthy people across ages. Sample-barcoded 5' priming and a J-beta primer mix drove a second PCR of about 7 to 11 cycles. TCRdb reprocessed the 5' RACE reads via MiXCR and lists one record per CDR3 protein. The sample includes hundreds of thousands of distinct CDR3 sequences, 21% of them seen just once.

The clonotype comes from a man aged 70-80 years in good health. J is TRBJ2-5 and V is TRBV20-1; D not resolved. The sample comprised blood. CDR3: CSALGTVGETQYF. In nucleotides, the CDR3 is TGCAGTGCCCTCGGAACAGTTGGGGAGACCCAGTACTTC.